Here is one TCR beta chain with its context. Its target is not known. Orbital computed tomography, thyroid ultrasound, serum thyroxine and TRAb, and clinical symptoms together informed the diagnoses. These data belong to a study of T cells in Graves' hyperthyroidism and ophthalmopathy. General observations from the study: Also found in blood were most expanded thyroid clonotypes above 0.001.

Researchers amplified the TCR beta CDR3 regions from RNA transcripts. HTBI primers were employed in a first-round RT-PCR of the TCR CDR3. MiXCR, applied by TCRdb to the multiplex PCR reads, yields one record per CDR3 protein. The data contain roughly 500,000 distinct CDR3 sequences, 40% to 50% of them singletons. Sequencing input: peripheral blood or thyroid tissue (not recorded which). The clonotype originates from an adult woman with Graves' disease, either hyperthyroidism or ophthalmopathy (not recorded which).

CDR3 nucleotide sequence: TGTGCCAGCAGCTTAGAGAGACGGCTGCACTCTGGGGCCAACGTCCTGACTTTC. As protein: CASSLERRLHSGANVLTF. V is TRBV7-6 and J is TRBJ2-6; no clear D gene. The germline V gene encodes CDR1 SGHVS and CDR2 FNYEAQ. The CDR3 is 18 amino acids. The ends were cut back, 1 base at V and 0 bases at J, with 13 bases in the middle.